This T cell receptor (beta chain) was sequenced in a study of control samples from healthy donors and cancer patients. The CDR3 has 16 amino acids. The V gene's germline CDR1 is MDHEN and CDR2 SYDVKM. V was trimmed by 5 bases and J by 9 bases, leaving 23 bases between them. Using immunoSEQ multiplex PCR, the repertoire was profiled, and TCRdb retains in-frame clones only, with some absent. The sample consists of hundreds of thousands of clones, around nine tenths of them appearing once. This chain connects TRBV28 to TRBJ1-5, with a possible D match to TRBD1 (5 bases). The sequencing input was PBMCs. The TCR comes from a man aged 35-49 years with head and neck cancer. CDR3 amino acids: CASSAEHDSGGRPQHF. CDR3 nucleotides: TGTGCCAGCAGTGCCGAACATGACAGTGGGGGTAGGCCCCAGCATTTT.